These 25 T cell receptor beta chains originate from one sample sequenced in a study of shared clonotypes between healthy human individuals. The table came from immunoSEQ multiplex PCR; TCRdb's copy has only in-frame clones and leaves some out. The data show more than 2,000,000 clones, just over 90% seen once. Sequencing was carried out using naive CD4+ T cells from PBMCs. Noted subset: CD45RA+ positively selected. Receptors originate from a man between 18 and 35 years old in good health. Some clones in this sample may be carry-over from other donors' samples.

V gene TRBV27 combines with J gene TRBJ2-7; either TRBD1 or TRBD2 may fit D (6 bases each). The V gene lost 5 bases and the J gene lost 7 bases, with 24 bases spanning the gap. Germline CDR1 MNHEY, CDR2 SMNVEV (reference sequence). This CDR3 has 16 residues. The CDR3 nucleotides are TGTGCCAGCAGTCCGAGGGGGGCTCGGCTTCGGTTAGAGCAGTACTTC. Amino acids: CASSPRGARLRLEQYF.

The genes are TRBV6-6 and TRBJ2-4; either TRBD1 or TRBD2 may supply D (5 bases each). In germline, CDR1 is MNHNY, CDR2 SVGAGI (reference sequence). V shed 8 bases and J shed 6 bases, with 17 bases lying between them. The CDR3 covers 14 residues. The CDR3 nucleotides are TGTGCCAGCGATCTTGGGCTGGGGACAAACATTCAGTACTTC. It is translated as CASDLGLGTNIQYF.

With regard to this clone: The junction and the germline gene differ at one end; a read error may be behind it. The chain is built from TRBV7-3 and TRBJ2-7; D possibly corresponds to TRBD2 (5 bases). CDR1 SGHTA and CDR2 FQGTGA come from the germline V gene. The CDR3 has 16 amino acids. CDR3 protein: CASSSGLSAASDEQYF. CDR3 coding DNA: TGTGCCAGCAGCTCAGGACTGTCGGCAGCCTCCGACGAGCAGTACTTC.

The chain is built from TRBV5-4 and TRBJ2-3; 9 nucleotides line up with TRBD2. The length of the CDR3 is 17 residues. V was pared by 4 bases and J by 0 bases, with 9 bases of the junction left unmatched. The germline V gene has CDR1 SGHNT and CDR2 YYREEE (reference sequence). The DNA of the CDR3 is TGTGCCAGCAGCGCAACCCTAGCGGGATTTAGCACAGATACGCAGTATTTT. Protein: CASSATLAGFSTDTQYF.

This clone was recorded only once. V and J are TRBV25-1 and TRBJ2-7; TRBD1 agrees at 9 bases. Trimming took 1 base from V and 3 from J; bases not matched to a gene: 10. Germline V lookup: CDR1 MGHDK, CDR2 SYGVNS. The CDR3 is 17 amino acids. The CDR3, as DNA: TGTGCCAGCAGTGAATCGTCCCGACGGGACAGGGTCTACGAGCAGTACTTC. It specifies CASSESSRRDRVYEQYF.

This clone was recorded once. Within the sample, other DNA sequences also encode this same CDR3. This sequence joins TRBV28 and TRBJ1-1, with D tentatively TRBD1 (6 bases). The CDR3 sequence is 14 residues long. Germline loops: CDR1 MDHEN, CDR2 SYDVKM. V lost 1 base and J lost 4, with 10 bases in between. CDR3 region: CASSLFRGGTEAFF. In nucleotides, the CDR3 is TGTGCCAGCAGTTTATTCAGAGGGGGCACTGAAGCTTTCTTT.

The chain links TRBV18 to TRBJ2-2, with a possible D match to TRBD2 (6 bases). Trimming removed 3 bases at V and 7 bases at J, with 21 bases between. Germline V gives CDR1 KGHSH, CDR2 LQKENI. The CDR3 is made up of 17 amino acids. CDR3 nucleotide sequence: TGTGCCAGCTCACCCCGGGGAGGTTCGAAAGTGAACGGGGAGCTGTTTTTT. Amino acids: CASSPRGGSKVNGELFF.

The CDR3 nucleotides are TGCGCCAGCAGGGATAGCGGGCGGAGCTCCTACGAGCAGTACTTC. Protein sequence: CASRDSGRSSYEQYF. This sequence joins TRBV4-1 and TRBJ2-7, with 7 bases lining up with TRBD2. Germline assignment: CDR1 MGHRA and CDR2 YSYEKL. The junction had 8 bases not matched to a gene; V was cut back by 6 bases and J by 0 bases. CDR3 length equals 15 residues.

This chain connects TRBV23-1 to TRBJ2-3, with a possible D match to TRBD1 (5 bases). TRBV23-1 is flagged as an ORF with uncertain function. Trimming shortened V by 0 bases and J by 4 bases, and 14 bases separated the two germline ends. This CDR3 spans 16 amino acids. The CDR3 coding sequence is TGCGCCAGCAGTCAATCGCAGACAGCCGTGGCAGATACGCAGTATTTT. It translates to CASSQSQTAVADTQYF.

The rearrangement uses TRBV18 and TRBJ1-1, with unresolved D. The CDR3 length is 13 residues. CDR1 is KGHSH and CDR2 is LQKENI in the germline V gene. Trimming removed 1 base from V and 3 bases from J, with 6 bases in between. CDR3 DNA: TGTGCCAGCTCACCACGACCGGACACTGAAGCTTTCTTT. As protein: CASSPRPDTEAFF.

V is TRBV5-1 and J is TRBJ1-1, with TRBD1 matching over 10 bases. Looked up from germline, CDR1 is SGHRS and CDR2 is YFSETQ. Trimming took 4 bases from V and 6 from J; bases not matched to a gene: 9. There are 15 residues in the CDR3. CDR3 coding DNA: TGCGCCAGCAGCCCGCAGGGACAGGGGAAGTCTGAAGCTTTCTTT. This translates into CASSPQGQGKSEAFF.

The sample holds a few counts of this clone. The CDR3 coding sequence is TGTGCCAGCAGTGGGGACGTCGAGCAGTACTTC. This gives the protein CASSGDVEQYF. The chain joins TRBV25-1 to TRBJ2-7; D may match TRBD1 or TRBD2 (5 bases each). Trimming pared 4 bases from V and 6 bases from J, leaving 7 bases between. The germline V gene has CDR1 MGHDK and CDR2 SYGVNS. There are 11 residues in the CDR3.

The CDR3, as DNA: TGTGCCAGCAGTTCGGGGGGCCCAGATACGCAGTATTTT. Translation gives CASSSGGPDTQYF. The chain is built from TRBV28 and TRBJ2-3; D might be TRBD2 (7 bases). Looked up from germline, CDR1 is MDHEN and CDR2 is SYDVKM. The V gene lost 4 bases and the J gene lost 4 bases, with 9 bases spanning the gap. The CDR3 totals 13 residues.

On this clone itself: Other DNA sequences in the same sample also yield this CDR3. V gene TRBV7-2 combines with J gene TRBJ2-7; D is unclear. This CDR3 contains 12 residues. V lost 2 bases and J lost 7, with 9 bases in between. From germline, CDR1 is SGHTA and CDR2 FQGNSA. In DNA, the CDR3 is TGTGCCAGCAGCTTACGGCGTGGGGAGCAGTACTTC. This codes for CASSLRRGEQYF.

This rearrangement joins TRBV4-2 to TRBJ1-1, with D perhaps TRBD1 (6 bases). This CDR3 comprises 15 residues. Germline V gene lookup returns CDR1 LGHNA and CDR2 YNFKEQ. The germline V and J ends were trimmed by 4 bases and 1 base, with 13 bases remaining between them. The CDR3 nucleotides read TGTGCCAGCAGCCGTAGGGGGGGAGGGAACACTGAAGCTTTCTTT. Translated: CASSRRGGGNTEAFF.

This chain links TRBV29-1 with TRBJ2-6; the D is unclear. The CDR3 extends over 13 amino acids. With 1 base removed from V and 2 bases from J, the gap between germline ends came to 3 bases. The germline V gene has CDR1 SQVTM and CDR2 ANQGSEA. The CDR3 DNA reads TGCAGCGTTGAAGGGACTGGGGCCAACGTCCTGACTTTC. Translation: CSVEGTGANVLTF.

V gene TRBV11-2 combines with J gene TRBJ1-2; D is possibly TRBD1 (5 bases). CDR3 size: 15 residues. Germline V gene data show CDR1 as SGHAT and CDR2 as FQNNGV. V was cut by 1 base and J by 3 bases, with 12 bases left in between. The CDR3 spells CASSLALLGDYGYTF. DNA of the CDR3: TGTGCCAGCAGCTTAGCCCTCCTAGGGGACTATGGCTACACCTTC. Supplemented by reference TRBV11-2 and TRBJ1-2, the full variable domain reads EAGVAQSPRYKIIEKRQSVAFWCNPISGHATLYWYQQILGQGPKLLIQFQNNGVVDDSQLPKDRFSAERLKGVDSTLKIQPAKLEDSAVYLCASSLALLGDYGYTFGSGTRLTVV.

This sequence joins TRBV11-3 and TRBJ2-3; 8 bases are shared with TRBD1. V gave up 5 bases and J gave up 3 bases; unmatched junction bases: 7. The germline gives CDR1 SGHNT, CDR2 YENEEA. The CDR3 is 15 residues long. CDR3 sequence reads: CASSPGTGITDTQYF. CDR3 coding DNA: TGTGCCAGCAGCCCGGGGACAGGCATAACAGATACGCAGTATTTT. Complete variable domain (other parts from reference TRBV11-3 and TRBJ2-3): EAGVVQSPRYKIIEKKQPVAFWCNPISGHNTLYWYLQNLGQGPELLIRYENEEAVDDSQLPKDRFSAERLKGVDSTLKIQPAELGDSAVYLCASSPGTGITDTQYFGPGTRLTVL.

The CDR3 nucleotides read TGTGCAAGTCGCTTAGTTAACCGGACTAGCAGGAACGAGCAGTACTTC. It specifies CASRLVNRTSRNEQYF. The rearrangement joins TRBV12-2 to TRBJ2-7; TRBD2 was called by the table and not checked on the DNA. TRBV12-2 is deemed a pseudogene. There are 16 residues in the CDR3.

This sequence joins TRBV5-1 and TRBJ1-2, with 11 positions matching TRBD1. CDR1 is SGHRS, CDR2 YFSETQ, per germline. CDR3 length equals 17 residues. V shed 0 bases, J shed 4 bases, and the junction held 8 bases outside the gene matches. The CDR3 DNA follows: TGCGCCAGCAGCTTGGTGGGGACAGGGGGGACCCTCTATGGCTACACCTTC. It codes for CASSLVGTGGTLYGYTF.

This sequence joins TRBV29-1 and TRBJ2-7; 7 bases fit TRBD1. The CDR3 has 16 residues. The V and J ends lost 1 base and 1 base, in that order; junction bases with no gene match: 10. The germline V gene has CDR1 SQVTM and CDR2 ANQGSEA. CDR3 protein: CSVEVFRTGLSYEQYF. The DNA for the CDR3 is TGCAGCGTTGAAGTGTTTCGGACAGGTTTATCCTACGAGCAGTACTTC.

This clone appeared once. Here the CDR3 reads CASRHDRYSYEQYF. DNA for the CDR3: TGTGCCAGCAGACACGACAGGTACTCCTACGAGCAGTACTTC. The chain is built from TRBV27 and TRBJ2-7, with TRBD1 as a possible D gene (6 bases). CDR3 length: 14 residues. Germline assignment: CDR1 MNHEY and CDR2 SMNVEV (reference sequence). Between the trimmed V and J ends, which lost 6 bases and 0 bases, there was a span of 12 bases.

The gene calls are TRBV7-8 and TRBJ1-2; 9 nucleotides agree with TRBD1. The CDR3 consists of 14 residues. The V gene end was trimmed by 6 bases and the J gene end by 4 bases; junction bases not matched to a gene: 6. Germline V gives CDR1 SGHVS, CDR2 FQNEAQ. CDR3: CASSPTTGGYGYTF. The DNA of the CDR3 is TGTGCCAGCAGTCCGACGACAGGGGGCTATGGCTACACCTTC. Drawing the rest from reference TRBV7-8 and TRBJ1-2, the complete variable domain is GAGVSQSPRYKVAKRGQDVALRCDPISGHVSLFWYQQALGQGPEFLTYFQNEAQLDKSGLPSDRFFAERPEGSVSTLKIQRTQQEDSAVYLCASSPTTGGYGYTFGSGTRLTVV.

The table lists this clone with a count of one. The CDR3 here is CASSFSRVLAEKLFF. CDR3 nucleotides: TGTGCCAGCAGCTTCAGCCGGGTTTTAGCTGAAAAACTGTTTTTT. The V call is TRBV5-5, the J call TRBJ1-4; no clear D gene. Per the germline V gene, CDR1 is SGHKS and CDR2 is YYEKEE (reference sequence). This CDR3 is built from 15 residues. V lost 2 bases and J 7 bases, leaving 15 bases between the germline ends.

The chain couples TRBV6-4 to TRBJ2-3; 13 bases match TRBD2. Trimming at V came to 6 bases and at J to 3 bases, leaving 6 bases not matched to a gene. CDR1 is MRHNA and CDR2 is SNTAGT in the germline V gene. CDR3 length: 16 amino acids. Written as DNA, the CDR3 is TGTGCCAGCAGCAGAGAGGGACTAGCGGGGACAGATACGCAGTATTTT. Translated, it gives CASSREGLAGTDTQYF.